Listed below are T cell receptor beta chains from one sample, sequenced in a study of blood T cells in healthy people across ages. TCRdb recomputed calls from the 5' RACE reads with MiXCR, one row per CDR3 protein. The repertoire holds roughly 800,000 distinct CDR3 sequences, with 58% as singletons. Sequenced input: blood. The receptors originated from a man aged 25-45 years in good health. Both conserved end residues are trimmed from each CDR3. Fields, in order: V gene, J gene, CDR3 protein.

>TRBV7-2|TRBJ2-5
ASSPRVAGGGFRETQY
>TRBV27|TRBJ2-3
ASRNPGATDTQY
>TRBV4-1|TRBJ2-1
ASGQDLTGGIYNEQF
>TRBV28|TRBJ2-7
ASSSLFRWAYEQY
>TRBV7-3|TRBJ2-2
ASSRISPGNTGELF
>TRBV11-2|TRBJ2-1
ASSSRPPGLHIRMGRNEQF
>TRBV20-1|TRBJ2-1
SAGEWPEYNEQF
>TRBV10-3|TRBJ2-1
ATYSGKGENEQF
>TRBV7-6|TRBJ1-1
ASSLASGAYEAF
>TRBV7-2|NA
ASSLAGGVISYEQY
>TRBV6-2/TRBV6-3|TRBJ1-5
ASSPQKTGGASDQPQH
>TRBV25-1|TRBJ1-6
ASSEYGVNSPLH
>TRBV10-3|TRBJ2-3
ATVDLQDTQY
>TRBV12-3/TRBV12-4|TRBJ1-2
ASSLGRGNNYGYT
>TRBV3-1|TRBJ1-4
ASSPIPGQGGNEKLF
>TRBV4-2|TRBJ2-7
ASSHPGLSEQY
>TRBV28|TRBJ2-5
ASSMTGLRAQY
>TRBV15|TRBJ2-5
ATSRDLALETQS
>TRBV7-2|NA
ASAVGTRFAETQY
>TRBV9|TRBJ2-1
ASSGHINEQF
>TRBV7-2|TRBJ2-1
ASSWHAGVNEQF
>TRBV7-2|TRBJ2-5
ASSLGVGRETQY
>TRBV12-5|TRBJ2-1
ASGIGTGGRGEQF
>TRBV25-1|TRBJ2-3
ASSPRTGRKTDTQY
>TRBV20-1|TRBJ2-7
SARESGTDTYEQY
>TRBV2|TRBJ2-3
AGGTVAQDTQY
>TRBV20-1|TRBJ2-7
SAPGRGSYEQY
>TRBV28|TRBJ2-4
ASSTPGLAGAWAKNIQY
>TRBV2|TRBJ2-1
ASSEEYTSGEQF
>TRBV6-1|TRBJ2-6
ASRDGLFSGANVLT
>TRBV6-1|TRBJ2-7
ASSPRGGVSYEQY
>TRBV7-9|TRBJ2-1
ASSPRRGMRDLYNEQF
>TRBV4-3|TRBJ1-6
ASSQGQGTPPLH
>TRBV6-1|TRBJ1-2
ASQLADRRTNYGYT
>TRBV14|TRBJ1-1
ASTKERGTEAF
>TRBV18|TRBJ1-4
ASSLTGGPYEKLF
>TRBV24-1|TRBJ2-3
ATSDVSGTQY
>TRBV20-1|TRBJ2-5
SARDYGRAFSDQETQY
>TRBV7-2|TRBJ2-1
ASRASGGYNEQF
>TRBV28|TRBJ1-6
ASSFPGTYNSPLH
>TRBV5-1|TRBJ1-1
ASSSSRTTEAF
>TRBV20-1|TRBJ2-3
SASGGVSTDTQY
>TRBV7-2|TRBJ1-6
ASSLAGTASPLH
>TRBV7-2|TRBJ1-5
ASSSRGNQPQH
>TRBV7-9|TRBJ2-7
ASSKEGTGDYEQY
>TRBV6-1|TRBJ1-2
ASSDVRQGAGGYT
>TRBV4-3|TRBJ1-2
ASSQTRDYDYGYT
>TRBV10-3|NA
ATRQGDYEQY
>TRBV4-1|TRBJ2-5
ASSLTEGSETQY
>TRBV9|TRBJ1-2
ASSTRSALGNNYGYT
>TRBV6-2/TRBV6-3|TRBJ2-2
ASRLQGLDTGELF
>TRBV6-2/TRBV6-3|TRBJ2-7
ASRQGGSAYEQY
>TRBV6-2/TRBV6-3|TRBJ2-5
ASSYSRGTVSREEQY
>TRBV7-2|TRBJ2-1
ASNLEARSNEQF
>TRBV29-1|TRBJ1-2
SDYRGLKAGYT
>TRBV19|TRBJ2-6
ASSIGGSGANVLT
>TRBV10-3|TRBJ2-5
AIKAIQETQY